This T cell receptor beta chain was profiled in a study of CD8 T cells in Susac syndrome. CDR3 length equals 11 residues. Trimming took 8 bases from V and 8 from J, leaving 15 bases between them. In germline, CDR1 is SQVTM, CDR2 ANQGSEA. Roughly 0.45 to 1 ug RNA was reverse transcribed with random hexamers. From the immunoSEQ multiplex PCR reads, TCRdb called clonotypes with MiXCR, one entry per CDR3 protein. The data contain under 80,000 distinct CDR3 sequences, around 96% of them singletons. The source is a human donor with multiple sclerosis. This sequence joins TRBV29-1 and TRBJ1-2, with D perhaps TRBD1 (6 bases). Input material: CD8+ T cells from PBMCs. CDR3 protein: CSTLGQSGYTF. The CDR3 coding sequence is TGCAGCACCCTAGGACAGTCGGGCTACACCTTC.